This is a list of T cell receptor beta chains from one sample in a study of a mutant IDH1 vaccine in newly diagnosed glioma. Method: immunoSEQ multiplex PCR; TCRdb's copy keeps in-frame clones and lacks some. The sample lists about 69,000 clones, roughly 85% seen once, with around 3% in the top ten. The sequencing here drew on PBMCs, taken from a glioma patient treated with radiotherapy, temozolomide or both. Source of these receptors: a man younger than 45 with glioma. Each CDR3 is given with its conserved first and last residue. The order of the fields is D gene, V gene, clone size, J gene, CDR3 DNA, CDR3 protein. A D gene is named only where the DNA matches it firmly. Clone size is not always given. Where it is, it says once, few, many or a class for expanded clones.

d_gene: TRBD1; v_gene: TRBV9; abundance: .; j_gene: TRBJ1-1; CDR3nt: TGTGCCAGCAGCGCACAGGGGATCACTGAAGCTTTCTTT; CDR3aa: CASSAQGITEAFF
d_gene: TRBD1; v_gene: TRBV18; abundance: .; j_gene: TRBJ1-3; CDR3nt: TGTGCCAGCTCACCATACGGGACAGGGCGGCCTGGAAACACCATATATTTT; CDR3aa: CASSPYGTGRPGNTIYF
d_gene: .; v_gene: TRBV5-8; abundance: .; j_gene: TRBJ2-7; CDR3nt: TGTGCCAGCAAAGCGGCAGCTAGGCTCAACGAGCAGTACTTC; CDR3aa: CASKAAARLNEQYF
d_gene: .; v_gene: TRBV6-1; abundance: .; j_gene: TRBJ1-2; CDR3nt: TGTGCCAGCAGTGAAACAACTTCCTATGGCTACACCTTC; CDR3aa: CASSETTSYGYTF
d_gene: .; v_gene: TRBV19; abundance: .; j_gene: TRBJ1-2; CDR3nt: TGTGCCAGTAAAAGGCGGCTGGGGGAACTTGATGGCTACACCTTC; CDR3aa: CASKRRLGELDGYTF
d_gene: TRBD1; v_gene: TRBV6-6; abundance: .; j_gene: TRBJ1-1; CDR3nt: TGTGCCAGCACATCCTCTTTCGGACAGGGGAACACTGAAGCTTTCTTT; CDR3aa: CASTSSFGQGNTEAFF
d_gene: TRBD1; v_gene: TRBV5-4; abundance: once; j_gene: TRBJ2-1; CDR3nt: TGTGCCAGCAGCGCCCCATGGCAGGGGGCCGAGAATGAGCAGTTCTTC; CDR3aa: CASSAPWQGAENEQFF
d_gene: TRBD1; v_gene: TRBV18; abundance: .; j_gene: TRBJ2-7; CDR3nt: TGTGCCAGCTCACCATTAGTCAGGGGGTCGGGATCCTACGAGCAGTACTTC; CDR3aa: CASSPLVRGSGSYEQYF
d_gene: TRBD1; v_gene: TRBV9; abundance: once; j_gene: TRBJ2-1; CDR3nt: TGTGCCAGCAGCGGAGGACAGGGGTCGAGCTCCTACAATGAGCAGTTCTTC; CDR3aa: CASSGGQGSSSYNEQFF
d_gene: .; v_gene: TRBV19; abundance: .; j_gene: TRBJ1-1; CDR3nt: TGTGCCAGTAGTATATTACGGATGAACACTGAAGCTTTCTTT; CDR3aa: CASSILRMNTEAFF
d_gene: TRBD1; v_gene: TRBV12-5; abundance: .; j_gene: TRBJ1-4; CDR3nt: TGTGCTAGTGGTTTGGTACTCTCACTAGGACAGGGTAATGAAAAACTGTTTTTT; CDR3aa: CASGLVLSLGQGNEKLFF
d_gene: .; v_gene: TRBV13; abundance: .; j_gene: TRBJ2-7; CDR3nt: TGTGCCAGCAGCCGTCTGGGGAGATACGAGCAGTACTTC; CDR3aa: CASSRLGRYEQYF
d_gene: .; v_gene: TRBV4-2; abundance: .; j_gene: TRBJ1-4; CDR3nt: TGTGCCAGCAGCCAAGCCTTACCGGGGCTTTACGCAACTAATGAAAAACTGTTTTTT; CDR3aa: CASSQALPGLYATNEKLFF
d_gene: .; v_gene: TRBV7-9; abundance: once; j_gene: TRBJ1-1; CDR3nt: TGTGCCGGCTTGGGACAAACGAACACTGAAGCTTTCTTT; CDR3aa: CAGLGQTNTEAFF
d_gene: .; v_gene: TRBV28; abundance: few; j_gene: TRBJ1-1; CDR3nt: TGTGCCAGCAGTTTTTTATCTGCGGGCTCTGTAAAGGCTGAAGCTTTCTTT; CDR3aa: CASSFLSAGSVKAEAFF
d_gene: .; v_gene: TRBV6-4; abundance: .; j_gene: TRBJ2-5; CDR3nt: TGTGCCAGCAGTCCGGATCTTTCCACCCTAGGGGAGCAGTACTTC; CDR3aa: CASSPDLSTLGEQYF
d_gene: .; v_gene: TRBV6-5; abundance: .; j_gene: TRBJ2-3; CDR3nt: TGTGCCAGCAGTAGGGAGTGGTCAGATACGCAGTATTTT; CDR3aa: CASSREWSDTQYF
d_gene: TRBD2; v_gene: TRBV5-1; abundance: .; j_gene: TRBJ2-3; CDR3nt: TGCGCCAGCAGCTTGGTGCCTAGCGGGGGGGCTTTGTATACGCAGTATTTT; CDR3aa: CASSLVPSGGALYTQYF
d_gene: .; v_gene: TRBV29-1; abundance: .; j_gene: TRBJ1-2; CDR3nt: TGCAGCGTTGATAGAGGTGGGTCGGACTATGGCTACACCTTC; CDR3aa: CSVDRGGSDYGYTF
d_gene: .; v_gene: TRBV6-1; abundance: few; j_gene: TRBJ1-2; CDR3nt: TGTGCCAGCAGTGAAGTTTTGGGGGCCCCTACTTATGGCTACACCTTC; CDR3aa: CASSEVLGAPTYGYTF
d_gene: .; v_gene: TRBV21-1; abundance: .; j_gene: TRBJ2-3; CDR3nt: TGTGCCAGCAGTGGACGCCCCCCTGACAGTCCAGATACGCAGTATTTT; CDR3aa: CASSGRPPDSPDTQYF
d_gene: .; v_gene: TRBV4-2; abundance: .; j_gene: TRBJ1-2; CDR3nt: TGTGCCAGCAGCCAAGATCTCCTCAAAGATTGGTCCGGCTACACCTTC; CDR3aa: CASSQDLLKDWSGYTF
d_gene: .; v_gene: TRBV7-8; abundance: .; j_gene: TRBJ1-1; CDR3nt: TGTGCCAGCAGCTCAGCGGGGACATCAGAAGCTTTCTTT; CDR3aa: CASSSAGTSEAFF
d_gene: .; v_gene: TRBV14; abundance: once; j_gene: TRBJ2-5; CDR3nt: TGTGCCAGCAGCCAAGTCCCTAATTTAGGTGAGACCCAGTACTTC; CDR3aa: CASSQVPNLGETQYF
d_gene: TRBD2; v_gene: TRBV2; abundance: .; j_gene: TRBJ2-6; CDR3nt: TGTGCCAGCAGTGGGGGGAGGGCTGGGGCCAACGTCCTGACTTTC; CDR3aa: CASSGGRAGANVLTF
d_gene: TRBD1; v_gene: TRBV2; abundance: .; j_gene: TRBJ2-7; CDR3nt: TGTGCCAGCAAGAAAAGGACAGGGGAAAGGGCCTACGAGCAGTACTTC; CDR3aa: CASKKRTGERAYEQYF
d_gene: .; v_gene: TRBV11-2; abundance: .; j_gene: TRBJ2-3; CDR3nt: TGTGCCAGCAGCTTAGTTCCAGGCACAGATACGCAGTATTTT; CDR3aa: CASSLVPGTDTQYF
d_gene: TRBD1; v_gene: TRBV30; abundance: .; j_gene: TRBJ2-7; CDR3nt: TGTGCCTGGAGTGTCGGGACAGTTTACGAGCAGTACTTC; CDR3aa: CAWSVGTVYEQYF
d_gene: TRBD1; v_gene: TRBV10-1; abundance: .; j_gene: TRBJ2-7; CDR3nt: TGCGCCAGCAGAGAGACAGGGGGCTGGCTGTACTTC; CDR3aa: CASRETGGWLYF
d_gene: .; v_gene: TRBV10-3; abundance: .; j_gene: TRBJ2-7; CDR3nt: TGTGCCATCAGTAGGGAGGTTTACGAGCAGTACTTC; CDR3aa: CAISREVYEQYF
d_gene: TRBD1; v_gene: TRBV6-6; abundance: .; j_gene: TRBJ1-5; CDR3nt: TGTGCCATCTCGGATCCGGGACAGGGCAATCAGCCCCAGCATTTT; CDR3aa: CAISDPGQGNQPQHF
d_gene: TRBD2; v_gene: TRBV5-6; abundance: .; j_gene: TRBJ2-3; CDR3nt: TGTGCCAGCAGCTTGCCGGGACTAGACACAGATACGCAGTATTTT; CDR3aa: CASSLPGLDTDTQYF
d_gene: TRBD1; v_gene: TRBV5-6; abundance: .; j_gene: TRBJ1-1; CDR3nt: TGTGCCAGCAGCTTGAGGGACAGCCTGGCGGGCACTGAAGCTTTCTTT; CDR3aa: CASSLRDSLAGTEAFF
d_gene: TRBD1; v_gene: TRBV19; abundance: few; j_gene: TRBJ1-1; CDR3nt: TGTGCCAGTAGTCAACAGGGGAGGACTGAAGCTTTCTTT; CDR3aa: CASSQQGRTEAFF
d_gene: .; v_gene: TRBV5-1; abundance: .; j_gene: TRBJ2-5; CDR3nt: TGCGCCAGCAGCCAGGGAGGCAGGGCAGAGACCCAGTACTTC; CDR3aa: CASSQGGRAETQYF